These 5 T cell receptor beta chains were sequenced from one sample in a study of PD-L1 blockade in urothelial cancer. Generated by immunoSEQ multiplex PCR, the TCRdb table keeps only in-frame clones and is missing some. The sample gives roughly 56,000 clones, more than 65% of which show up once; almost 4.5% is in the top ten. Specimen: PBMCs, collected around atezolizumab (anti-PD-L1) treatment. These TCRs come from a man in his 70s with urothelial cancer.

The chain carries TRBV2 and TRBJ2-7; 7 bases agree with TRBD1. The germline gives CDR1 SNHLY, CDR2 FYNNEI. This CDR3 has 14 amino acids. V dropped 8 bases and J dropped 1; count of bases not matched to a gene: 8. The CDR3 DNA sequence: TGTGCCAGCGGGAGTAGGACAGGTTCCTACGAGCAGTACTTC. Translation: CASGSRTGSYEQYF.

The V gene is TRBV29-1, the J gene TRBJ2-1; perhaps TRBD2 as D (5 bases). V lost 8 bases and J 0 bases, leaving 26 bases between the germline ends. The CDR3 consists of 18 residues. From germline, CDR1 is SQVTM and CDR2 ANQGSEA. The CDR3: CSLIYLLSDSISYNEQFF. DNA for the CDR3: TGCAGCCTCATATATCTACTTAGCGACTCGATCTCCTACAATGAGCAGTTCTTC.

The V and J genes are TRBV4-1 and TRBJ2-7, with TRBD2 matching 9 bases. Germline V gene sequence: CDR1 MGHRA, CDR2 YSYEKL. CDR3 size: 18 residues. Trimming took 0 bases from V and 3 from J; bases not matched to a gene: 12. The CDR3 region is CASSQDEVAGESVYEQYF. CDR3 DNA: TGCGCCAGCAGCCAAGATGAGGTAGCGGGAGAATCCGTCTACGAGCAGTACTTC.

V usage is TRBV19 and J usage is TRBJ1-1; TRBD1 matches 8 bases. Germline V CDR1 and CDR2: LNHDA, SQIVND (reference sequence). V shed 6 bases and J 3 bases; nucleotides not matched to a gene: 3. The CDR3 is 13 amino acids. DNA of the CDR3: TGTGCCAGTAGCCTGGACAGGGACACTGAAGCTTTCTTT. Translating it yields CASSLDRDTEAFF. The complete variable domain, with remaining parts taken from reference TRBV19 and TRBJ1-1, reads DGGITQSPKYLFRKEGQNVTLSCEQNLNHDAMYWYRQDPGQGLRLIYYSQIVNDFQKGDIAEGYSVSREKKESFPLTVTSAQKNPTAFYLCASSLDRDTEAFFGQGTRLTVV.

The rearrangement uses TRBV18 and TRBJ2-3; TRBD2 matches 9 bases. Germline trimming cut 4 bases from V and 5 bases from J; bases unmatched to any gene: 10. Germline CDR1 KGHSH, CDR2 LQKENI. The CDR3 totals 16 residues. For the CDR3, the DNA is TGTGCCAGCTCACGACTTGGCGGGAGGGCCGGAGATACGCAGTATTTT. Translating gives CASSRLGGRAGDTQYF.